The rows below give T cell receptor beta chains drawn from one sample of a study of blood T cell repertoires in COVID-19. The table came from immunoSEQ multiplex PCR; TCRdb's copy has only in-frame clones and leaves some out. The table has more than 150,000 clones, about 87% seen once. Sequencing used peripheral blood. These receptors were collected from a man in his forties or fifties with active or convalescent COVID-19. The CDR3 runs from the conserved cysteine through the conserved F or W. The D gene is left open where the match is weak. The size entry is marked missing in some rows and otherwise reads once, few, many or a size class.

D,J,size,V,DNA,CDR3
.,TRBJ2-3,.,TRBV3-1/TRBV3-2,TGTGCCAGCAGCCTGACAGGCGTAAGCACAGATACGCAGTATTTT,CASSLTGVSTDTQYF
TRBD1,TRBJ1-2,once,TRBV6-5,TGTGCCAGCAGATGGACAGGGAACCGCTATGGCTACACCTTC,CASRWTGNRYGYTF
TRBD2,TRBJ2-2,.,TRBV10-3,TGTGCCACCCCTCAAACGGGGGGAAACACCGGAGAGCTGTTTTTT,CATPQTGGNTGELFF
.,TRBJ2-4,.,TRBV5-1,TGCGCCAGCAGGGCGGGTCGGGAGTCCCTAGACAAAAACATTCAGTACTTC,CASRAGRESLDKNIQYF
.,TRBJ1-6,.,TRBV12-3/TRBV12-4,TGTGCCAGCAGCCGGACAAGTAATTCACCCCTCCACTTT,CASSRTSNSPLHF
.,TRBJ1-1,.,TRBV3-1/TRBV3-2,TGTGCCAGCAGCCAACTAGGGGTCAATGGCCCTGAAGCTTTCTTT,CASSQLGVNGPEAFF
.,TRBJ2-5,.,TRBV5-1,TGCGCCAGCAGCTCCAGTGGGGGGACGGAGACCCAGTACTTC,CASSSSGGTETQYF
.,TRBJ2-7,.,TRBV12-3/TRBV12-4,TGTGCCAGCAGTTTTACAGGGCCGTACGAGCAGTACTTC,CASSFTGPYEQYF
TRBD1,TRBJ2-7,.,TRBV10-1,TGCGCCAGCAGTAAACAGGGGGCCTCCTACGAGCAGTACTTC,CASSKQGASYEQYF
.,TRBJ1-1,.,TRBV19,TGTGCCAGTAGGAGGGGAGGGTATGACACTGAAGCTTTCTTT,CASRRGGYDTEAFF
.,TRBJ1-1,.,TRBV19,TGTGCCAGTAGTATTGGGGGGGGGCCTGAAGCTTTCTTT,CASSIGGGPEAFF
.,TRBJ1-2,.,TRBV27,TGTGCCAGCTCCCAGAACAGGCTTGACCCCTATGGCTACACCTTC,CASSQNRLDPYGYTF
TRBD2,TRBJ2-7,.,TRBV7-8,TGTGCCAGCAGCCCGCGCCGCGGGGGGTCCTACGAGCAGTACTTC,CASSPRRGGSYEQYF
.,TRBJ1-1,.,TRBV27,TGTGCCAGCAGTTTACCTACAGGTCTAGCTTTCTTT,CASSLPTGLAFF
.,TRBJ2-7,.,TRBV11-3,TGTGCCAGCAGCCATGACTGGTCGCTAAACTCCGGTTACGAGCAGTACTTC,CASSHDWSLNSGYEQYF
TRBD1,TRBJ2-1,once,TRBV4-3,TGCGCCAGCAGCCAAACTCTCCGGGACAGAACCTACAATGAGCAGTTCTTC,CASSQTLRDRTYNEQFF
.,TRBJ2-7,.,TRBV6-2/TRBV6-3,TGTGCCAGCAGTCACCTCAGGGAGGTGGGGTACGAGCAGTACTTC,CASSHLREVGYEQYF